Shown below are 28 T cell receptor beta chains from a single sample sequenced in a study of CD8+ T cells in alopecia areata. Reverse transcribed after extraction, RNA yielded cDNA as the sequencing template. Sequenced by immunoSEQ multiplex PCR; TCRdb stores in-frame clones only, minus some. The sample yields 100,000 to 150,000 clones, around 50% seen once. Sequencing used NKG2D-low CD8+ T cells sorted from blood. These receptors were collected from a human donor with alopecia areata.

This chain joins TRBV29-1 and TRBJ2-5; 7 positions agree with TRBD2. CDR1 and CDR2 from the germline V gene are SQVTM and ANQGSEA. V was pared by 5 bases and J by 0 bases, with 3 bases of the junction left unmatched. The CDR3 spans 13 residues. The CDR3 spells CSVSGLNQETQYF. The CDR3 region has the DNA TGCAGCGTTTCGGGACTAAACCAAGAGACCCAGTACTTC.

As concerns this clone: One end of the junction does not line up with germline, which may come from a read error. This chain links TRBV29-1 with TRBJ2-3; D may match TRBD1 or TRBD2 (6 bases each). Germline V gene data show CDR1 as SQVTM and CDR2 as ANQGSEA. The CDR3 runs to 14 residues. CDR3 bases: TGCAGCGTTGAAGCGGGGGCCAGCACAGGTACGCAGTATTTT. Protein sequence: CSVEAGASTGTQYF.

The V gene is TRBV30, the J gene TRBJ1-5, with D perhaps matching TRBD1 (6 bases). Looked up from germline, CDR1 is GTSNPN and CDR2 is SVGIG (reference sequence). The CDR3 totals 16 residues. The V end was cut by 3 bases, the J end by 4 bases, with 19 bases between. This chain's CDR3 is CAWSVLGLDRNQPQHF. CDR3 DNA: TGTGCCTGGAGCGTACTCGGATTGGACAGAAATCAGCCCCAGCATTTT. The complete variable domain, with remaining parts taken from reference TRBV30 and TRBJ1-5, reads SQTIHQWPATLVQPVGSPLSLECTVEGTSNPNLYWYRQAAGRGLQLLFYSVGIGQISSEVPQNLSASRPQDRQFILSSKKLLLSDSGFYLCAWSVLGLDRNQPQHFGDGTRLSIL.

There are a few counts of this clone. This rearrangement joins TRBV29-1 to TRBJ1-5, with 10 bases matching TRBD1. V lost 4 bases to trimming and J lost 3 bases; unmatched junction nucleotides: 3. This CDR3 is built from 14 residues. CDR1 is SQVTM and CDR2 is ANQGSEA in the germline V gene. The CDR3 reads CSVGTGGPNQPQHF. As DNA, the CDR3 is TGCAGCGTTGGGACAGGGGGACCCAATCAGCCCCAGCATTTT.

This clone was counted between two and nine times. The chain has TRBV29-1 and TRBJ2-7, with TRBD1 identical over 7 bases. Trimming cost V 5 bases and J 5 bases; bases outside gene matches: 9. The CDR3 is 13 residues long. The germline gives CDR1 SQVTM, CDR2 ANQGSEA. CDR3 protein: CSVNSGTVNEQYF. The CDR3 DNA reads TGCAGCGTTAATTCCGGGACAGTTAACGAGCAGTACTTC.

This clone has only a few counts. V usage is TRBV14 and J usage is TRBJ2-7, with D unresolved. The CDR3 contains 14 residues. The germline V gene encodes CDR1 SGHDN and CDR2 FVKESK. The V end was cut by 0 bases, the J end by 3 bases, with 9 bases between. The CDR3 DNA sequence: TGTGCCAGCAGCCAAGAAGGCAGAAACTACGAGCAGTACTTC. Amino acid sequence: CASSQEGRNYEQYF. The entire variable domain, with the rest obtained from reference TRBV14 and TRBJ2-7, is as follows: EAGVTQFPSHSVIEKGQTVTLRCDPISGHDNLYWYRRVMGKEIKFLLHFVKESKQDESGMPNNRFLAERTGGTYSTLKVQPAELEDSGVYFCASSQEGRNYEQYFGPGTRLTVT.

This chain uses TRBV29-1 with TRBJ2-3; D may correspond to TRBD1 or TRBD2 (6 bases each). V was clipped by 6 bases and J by 7 bases, with 14 bases between them. The V gene's germline CDR1 is SQVTM and CDR2 ANQGSEA. The CDR3 consists of 12 residues. In DNA form, the CDR3 reads TGCAGCGTGGAATCAGGGGACTATACGCAGTATTTT. Its translation: CSVESGDYTQYF.

V gene TRBV29-1 combines with J gene TRBJ2-1; possible D gene TRBD1, 5 bases. The germline V and J ends were trimmed by 5 bases and 10 bases, with 18 bases remaining between them. Germline V gene lookup returns CDR1 SQVTM and CDR2 ANQGSEA. The CDR3 has 13 residues. The chain's CDR3 is CSVTSTGHWEQFF. In DNA form, the CDR3 reads TGCAGCGTTACCTCCACAGGCCACTGGGAGCAGTTCTTC.

This rearrangement joins TRBV29-1 to TRBJ2-2; D not resolved. CDR3 length: 13 residues. V was clipped by 3 bases and J by 5 bases, with 10 bases between them. Looked up from germline, CDR1 is SQVTM and CDR2 is ANQGSEA. The DNA of the CDR3 is TGCAGCGTTGATCCAATGGGTACCGGGGAGCTGTTTTTT. Its protein is CSVDPMGTGELFF.

This clone occurred a few times. V usage is TRBV28 and J usage is TRBJ2-3; no reliable D call. This CDR3 region has 16 residues. Trimming left V 3 bases short and J 0 bases short, with 13 bases between. Germline CDR1 reads MDHEN; CDR2 reads SYDVKM. In DNA form, the CDR3 reads TGTGCCAGCAGTTTTCTCGACAATACCAGCACAGATACGCAGTATTTT. Its translation: CASSFLDNTSTDTQYF.

The chain couples TRBV11-2 to TRBJ1-6; tentatively, D is TRBD1 (6 bases). The V gene's germline CDR1 is SGHAT and CDR2 FQNNGV. The V gene lost 0 bases and the J gene lost 9 bases, with 18 bases spanning the gap. The CDR3 is made up of 17 amino acids. The CDR3 nucleotides are TGTGCCAGCAGCTTAGATCAGATTGGGGGCTTGGCTTCACCCCTCCACTTT. Translated: CASSLDQIGGLASPLHF.

The V and J genes are TRBV5-1 and TRBJ2-5; possible D gene TRBD1, 6 bases. The CDR3 has 14 residues. The germline V gene encodes CDR1 SGHRS and CDR2 YFSETQ. Trimming left V 0 bases short and J 5 bases short, with 11 bases between. The CDR3 coding sequence is TGCGCCAGCAGCTTGGCGGGGACAAGGGAGACCCAGTACTTC. Its translation: CASSLAGTRETQYF.

This clone showed up just once. The rearrangement joins TRBV27 to TRBJ1-2; tentative D call: TRBD1 (6 bases). The length of the CDR3 is 13 residues. Germline assignment: CDR1 MNHEY and CDR2 SMNVEV (reference sequence). CDR3 in DNA: TGTGTCACACGGGCCGGGGGCGCCTATGGCTACACCTTC. This encodes CVTRAGGAYGYTF.

The chain has TRBV27 and TRBJ2-1; the D is unclear. This CDR3 region has 13 residues. Germline V lookup: CDR1 MNHEY, CDR2 SMNVEV (reference sequence). With 6 bases removed from V and 8 bases from J, the gap between germline ends came to 14 bases. CDR3 loop: CASRKGWADEQFF. For the CDR3, the DNA is TGTGCCAGCAGAAAGGGCTGGGCGGATGAGCAGTTCTTC.

The chain employs TRBV29-1 and TRBJ2-7; D perhaps matches TRBD1 (6 bases). Germline assignment: CDR1 SQVTM and CDR2 ANQGSEA. The length of the CDR3 is 11 residues. Trimming shortened V by 2 bases and J by 10 bases, and 12 bases separated the two germline ends. In DNA, the CDR3 is TGCAGCGTTGAACAGGGGCCCGCCCAGTACTTC. Protein: CSVEQGPAQYF.

The chain joins TRBV30 to TRBJ2-7, with unresolved D. CDR1 is GTSNPN and CDR2 is SVGIG in the germline V gene (reference sequence). CDR3 length: 12 amino acids. Trimming removed 0 bases from V and 7 bases from J, with 10 bases in between. The CDR3 region has the DNA TGTGCCTGGAGTGTATTAGGGTTGGAGCAGTACTTC. Its translation: CAWSVLGLEQYF.

J is TRBJ2-3 and V is TRBV28; D unresolved. Trimming pared 6 bases from V and 6 bases from J, leaving 13 bases between. The germline gives CDR1 MDHEN, CDR2 SYDVKM. The CDR3 sequence is 13 residues long. This CDR3 is CASSFRTSDTQYF. CDR3 bases: TGTGCCAGCAGCTTTCGCACCTCGGATACGCAGTATTTT.

The rearrangement links TRBV7-2 to TRBJ2-5; maybe TRBD2 (6 bases). In germline, CDR1 is SGHTA, CDR2 FQGNSA. This CDR3 comprises 12 residues. V shed 8 bases and J shed 1 base, with 8 bases lying between them. CDR3 DNA sequence: TGTGCCAGCCGGGACTTCCAAGAGACCCAGTACTTC. This translates into CASRDFQETQYF.

The chain uses TRBV29-1 and TRBJ2-1; D call uncertain. The V end lost 5 bases, the J end lost 7 bases, and 18 bases lay between the germline ends. Germline-derived CDR1 and CDR2 are SQVTM and ANQGSEA. The CDR3 covers 14 residues. CDR3 residues: CSVLAGIVGNEQFF. The CDR3 nucleotides read TGCAGCGTTCTTGCAGGTATTGTTGGGAATGAGCAGTTCTTC.

On this clone itself: This specimen includes other DNA sequences encoding the same CDR3. This chain uses TRBV4-1 with TRBJ1-2, with D perhaps TRBD1 (5 bases). The V gene lost 1 base and the J gene lost 3 bases, with 9 bases spanning the gap. Germline V gene sequence: CDR1 MGHRA, CDR2 YSYEKL. The CDR3 runs to 14 residues. CDR3 coding DNA: TGCGCCAGCAGCCAAGTCCGGGGGGACTATGGCTACACCTTC. Its protein product is CASSQVRGDYGYTF.

The V gene is TRBV7-9, the J gene TRBJ2-3; TRBD2 agrees at 12 bases. V shed 4 bases, J shed 2 bases, and the junction held 7 bases outside the gene matches. Germline V lookup: CDR1 SEHNR, CDR2 FQNEAQ (reference sequence). The CDR3 has 17 residues. CDR3 DNA: TGTGCCAGCAGCTCAATGACTAGCGGGAGTTACACAGATACGCAGTATTTT. This gives the protein CASSSMTSGSYTDTQYF.

The rearrangement joins TRBV5-6 to TRBJ2-1; weak D call: TRBD2 (5 bases). V was trimmed by 4 bases and J by 2 bases, leaving 10 bases between them. The CDR3 is 14 amino acids. CDR1 SGHDT and CDR2 YYEEEE come from the germline V gene. The CDR3 DNA follows: TGTGCCAGCAGCCAACGCGGGCCCTACAATGAGCAGTTCTTC. It translates to CASSQRGPYNEQFF.

V and J are TRBV19 and TRBJ2-7; possible D gene TRBD1, 6 bases. V lost 6 bases, J lost 3 bases, and 9 bases lay in between. The germline gives CDR1 LNHDA, CDR2 SQIVND (reference sequence). The CDR3 spans 12 residues. The CDR3 DNA is TGTGCCAGTAGCGCGGACAGCTACGAGCAGTACTTC. Protein product: CASSADSYEQYF.

This clone was seen only once. The chain links TRBV13 to TRBJ1-5; TRBD1 is a possible D gene (5 bases). The CDR3 has 13 residues. CDR1 and CDR2 from the germline V gene are PRHDT and FYEKMQ (reference sequence). V lost 6 bases to trimming and J lost 6 bases, with 12 bases between them. CDR3 residues: CASSDSLGQPQHF. Here the CDR3 DNA reads TGTGCCAGCAGTGACAGTCTGGGTCAGCCCCAGCATTTT.

This clone was counted a single time. The chain employs TRBV20-1 and TRBJ2-1; no definite D call. In germline, CDR1 is DFQATT, CDR2 SNEGSKA (reference sequence). CDR3 size: 10 residues. V lost 6 bases and J lost 7, with 7 bases in between. Here the CDR3 DNA reads TGCAGTGCCTCTCAGAATGAGCAGTTCTTC. Translated: CSASQNEQFF.

Comments on this clone: Other DNA sequences in the sample encode the same CDR3. The chain couples TRBV30 to TRBJ2-7; D remains ambiguous. V lost 0 bases and J 4 bases, leaving 4 bases between the germline ends. Germline CDR1 is GTSNPN and CDR2 is SVGIG (reference sequence). The CDR3 spans 11 residues. The CDR3 bases are TGTGCCTGGAGTGTTGCTTACGAGCAGTACTTC. Amino acid sequence: CAWSVAYEQYF. The entire variable domain, with the rest obtained from reference TRBV30 and TRBJ2-7, is as follows: SQTIHQWPATLVQPVGSPLSLECTVEGTSNPNLYWYRQAAGRGLQLLFYSVGIGQISSEVPQNLSASRPQDRQFILSSKKLLLSDSGFYLCAWSVAYEQYFGPGTRLTVT.

The chain uses TRBV9 and TRBJ2-7, with 9 bases that match TRBD2. CDR1 is SGDLS and CDR2 is YYNGEE in the germline V gene. Trimming removed 0 bases from V and 3 bases from J; junction bases left unmatched: 4. The CDR3 spans 15 residues. The CDR3 sequence: CASSVGSGGNYEQYF. The CDR3 nucleotides read TGTGCCAGCAGCGTAGGGAGCGGGGGGAACTACGAGCAGTACTTC.

The V gene is TRBV29-1, the J gene TRBJ1-1, with TRBD1 identical over 8 bases. CDR1 is SQVTM, CDR2 ANQGSEA, per germline. Germline trimming cut 4 bases from V and 7 bases from J; bases unmatched to any gene: 8. The CDR3 has 13 amino acids. CDR3 sequence: CSVGSDRGVEAFF. CDR3 nucleotide sequence: TGCAGCGTTGGGTCCGACAGGGGCGTTGAAGCTTTCTTT.